Listed below are T cell receptor beta chains from one sample, sequenced in a study of OX40 agonist ivuxolimab in advanced cancers. Clones were sequenced by immunoSEQ multiplex PCR, and TCRdb holds only the in-frame ones, with some missing. In the table there are under 100,000 clones, about 85% of which are singletons. The sample here was CD4+ or CD8+ T cells sorted from blood, taken in a trial of the OX40 agonist ivuxolimab. The receptors stem from an adult with an advanced solid tumor such as melanoma, head and neck, liver or kidney cancer. Both conserved end residues are trimmed from each CDR3.

CDR3	V	length
AWSVRGFTKNIQY	TRBV30	13
ASGGDFRVNTEAF	TRBV28	13
ATSRVSGGAADTQY	TRBV15	14
ASSQGAGSSYEQY	TRBV4-2	13
ASSPPSGGGPTDTQY	TRBV7-2	15
AWSGFSTNEKLF	TRBV30	12
ASSMTGYQPQH	TRBV19	11
SVGPRQGIYEQY	TRBV29-1	12
ASSVAGVFPHEQY	TRBV9	13
ASSPGSFNEQF	TRBV5-5	11
ASKVQGDYYGYT	TRBV5-1	12
ASSYTGGLAGGQF	TRBV6-6	13
ASRPRQGSISPLH	TRBV4-1	13
ASNTYAGTYGYT	TRBV19	12
ASSRTPHLYEQY	TRBV7-9	12
ASRTQGSIDYGYT	TRBV28	13
ASSLGDRGTIY	TRBV5-4	11
ASSRPPTGGTDTQY	TRBV7-9	14
ASSLRGVSTDTQY	TRBV7-9	13